This TCR beta chain comes out of a study of identical twins. This clonotype has only a few counts. Its target is not known. Germline CDR1 is DFQATT and CDR2 is SNEGSKA (reference sequence). The CDR3 is made up of 14 amino acids. V was pared by 4 bases and J by 2 bases, with 8 bases of the junction left unmatched. Using its own MiXCR run on the 5' RACE reads, TCRdb lists one record per CDR3 protein. The table lists more than 1.5 million distinct CDR3 sequences, about 31% of them singletons. Study observations and caveats: Researchers reported weaker excess twin sharing in beta out-of-frame sequences.

The sequenced material came from cord blood. The genes are TRBV20-1 and TRBJ2-7, with 7 positions matching TRBD1. This receptor was taken from a newborn girl in good health. In DNA, the CDR3 is TGCAGTGCTATGGGGAACAGGGGTGCCTACGAGCAGTACTTC. This gives the protein CSAMGNRGAYEQYF.